Given below is one TCR beta chain in context. Its binding antigen is unknown. No much larger clonotype is one base removed from it; base qualities were not supplied. The germline V gene yields SGHDN for CDR1 and FVKESK for CDR2. The V end gives up 5 bases and the J end 5 bases, leaving 3 bases in the junction not matched to a gene. The CDR3 runs 13 residues from the cysteine to the phenylalanine. Here the CDR3 DNA is all that survives: 39 bases in frame from base 1. Library preparation used the immunoSEQ multiplex PCR assay. For the multiplex PCR, a mixture combining 60 forward primers for TCR Vbeta segments and 13 reverse primers for TCR Jbeta segments was used. The CDR3 region of rearranged TCR beta genes was amplified from genomic DNA with a multiplex PCR assay. The Illumina HiSeq System was used to sequence the amplified TCR beta libraries as 87-base-pair reads. The study's processing was this. In a later analysis, tens of millions of unique TCR beta chains were counted across the roughly 610 repertoires, and approximately 11 million of these chains were shared by at least two donors. A nearest-neighbor algorithm error-corrected the raw reads and collapsed the reads into unique sequences, merging closely related sequences to remove PCR and sequencing errors. CDR3 sequences were aligned to IMGT reference sequences to assign V, D and J gene segments. For a sequence to be retained, a match of at least six nucleotides was required to both a V gene segment and a J gene segment. A rearrangement was called productive if the CDR3 had no stop codons and remained in frame with V and J, and every other rearrangement was called non-productive. Following IMGT convention, CDR3 was defined as the stretch from the second conserved V-encoded cysteine up to the conserved J-encoded phenylalanine. Sequences without an unambiguous match to a single V gene segment were excluded from the earlier analysis of about 600 of the donors. In an earlier analysis of 587 of the donors, a V segment was called functional when productive rearrangements were above 56.7%, and segregating when the standard deviation between donors exceeded 5%. A statistical classification framework was built for diagnosing cytomegalovirus status from the catalog of TCR beta chain sequences. In a later analysis, V and J genes were assigned by comparing TCR nucleotide sequences against IMGT/GENE-DB human TR gene sequences. Using the TCRdist pipeline, a later analysis assigned CDR3 sequences along with most-parsimonious VDJ recombination scenarios. In a later analysis, each TCR beta chain was defined by its CDR3 amino acid sequence together with its V-gene family, and reads without a unique V-gene family were excluded. To address suspected cross-contamination and a sequencing artifact, a later analysis removed approximately 600 highly shared, low-generation-probability nucleotide sequences. For each public chain, a later analysis derived a clonal expansion index from normalized ranks of inferred template counts within each repertoire. A later analysis computed generation probabilities with a VDJ recombination model fitted to out-of-frame rearrangements, and checked the results against IGoR. In a later analysis, TCR-TCR, TCR-HLA and TCR-CMV co-occurrence was scored with hypergeometric tests, and a repertoire-size bias correction was applied to TCR pairs. In a later analysis, false discovery rates were estimated by permuting HLA or CMV assignments 20 times. A later analysis grouped co-occurring TCRs with DBSCAN, adding TCRdist sequence similarity when clustering within HLA-allele-positive subsets. Co-occurrence clustering excluded repertoires with fewer than 30,000 or more than 120,000 public chains, plus five with anomalous nucleotide sharing. TCRdb mirrors the immuneACCESS table, restricted to in-frame sequences. Some clones are absent from its copies; in checked studies, under half trace to an unresolved V gene, and the reason for the others is unknown. The V and J calls and the clone size are those of that table, but D and trimming were determined from the DNA. The sample includes around 160,000 clones, with 68% observed a single time. Around 3% of the sample is in the top ten clones.

This entry belongs to a study of cytomegalovirus exposure and HLA in healthy donors (dated by TCRdb to the late 2010s). Regarding the complete study: According to an earlier analysis of several hundred of the donors, about 179 million T cells yielded roughly 100 million unique TCR beta sequences and about 300 Gb of sequence data. Roughly 300 gigabases of sequencing data and approximately 80 million unique TCR sequences were included in an early release covering several hundred HLA-typed donors. Of the roughly 410 genotyped donors, roughly 80% were placed in the genetic ancestry cluster associated with self-reported Caucasian donors. The study was designed to test whether signatures of past pathogen exposure could be identified by cataloging public T cell receptors. The study profiled the T cell repertoires of around 700 subjects by immunosequencing and related them to cytomegalovirus serostatus. A separate validation cohort of over a hundred different subjects was used in addition to the approximately 670-subject first cohort. High-throughput TCR immunosequencing, statistical association of individual TCRs with disease status, and machine learning were combined to predict cytomegalovirus infection status. A later analysis re-analyzed previously published TCR beta repertoires from 666 donors and added high-resolution HLA genotyping to study TCR occurrence patterns. Rather than drawing on any new phenotypic data, the later analysis identified candidate immune exposures from TCR beta sequences and the way those sequences occurred across donors. In an earlier analysis of several hundred of the donors, high-throughput TCR beta sequencing was used to judge whether each TCR beta V gene segment behaved as functional or pseudogenic. Alongside the repertoire data, information on donor age, sex, ethnicity and CMV serostatus was compiled. Genome-wide SNP genotypes for about three fifths of the 666 donors were used in a later genetic analysis, which treated that subset as a discovery cohort. All discovery cohort repertoires had been generated on a single sequencing platform. HLA typing covered class I and class II loci at four-digit resolution. Typing coverage differed by locus: A, B, C, DRB1 and DQB1 were typed in roughly 620-630 donors, DQA1 in about 500, DPA1 in 600 to 610, and DPB1 in 450 to 490. Several DR-DQ haplotypes were handled as single units for association and clustering because linkage in the cohort was strong. Among some 400 genotyped donors of the cohort, an average of around 250,000 unique TCR beta nucleotide sequences was sequenced per donor, of which approximately 18% were non-productive.

The research as a whole found: In a later analysis, the rate of TCR association differed among HLA loci, with DRB1 alleles having the most associated TCRs and HLA-C alleles having the fewest. Broadly in line with IMGT annotations, most TCR beta V segments showed up in productive rearrangements about 87% or about 30% of the time in an earlier analysis of under 700 of the donors. Most TCR sequences were observed very rarely across donors, whereas some public TCRs were present in many individuals. Strong co-occurrence of HLA alleles, especially DR and DQ, made assigning TCR associations to individual alleles difficult. The study listed approximately 150 TCR beta chains as associated with cytomegalovirus. In both the original and validation cohorts, the classifier was reported to diagnose cytomegalovirus status with high specificity and sensitivity. The authors suggested that the approach could potentially be generalized to other disease states and immunological phenotypes. Some IMGT-functional V segments, including TRBV6-2 and TRBV6-3, could not be told apart with the 87-base-pair reads, so those segments were excluded. A further reported finding was that TCR beta sequences accurately predicted the HLA-A and HLA-B alleles for most subjects in the first cohort. In this cohort, only TCR beta chains were sequenced, and detectable features were limited by the absence of alpha or paired-chain data. Immune exposure information for the cohort was limited to CMV serostatus. Roughly uniform sequencing depth across donors was assumed in presence/absence analyses, although this assumption may not hold. Specific HLA alleles were associated with 16,951 TCR beta sequences at a false discovery rate of 0.05 in a later analysis. A later analysis reported that several top co-occurrence clusters appeared linked to parvovirus B19, influenza, CMV and Epstein-Barr virus. A cluster of highly shared sequence variants was judged likely to be a technical artifact of the sequencing pipeline. Linkage disequilibrium might explain the correlated functional status among segregating V segments, but an unknown experimental factor could not be excluded. Roughly 15 rarely observed V segments, including chromosome 9 orphons, were excluded from the earlier analysis of approximately 600 of the donors because counts were too low. V-gene and J-gene trimming of TCR beta chains was associated with a missense DCLRE1C variant in a later genetic analysis, and the association was replicated in an independent cohort. Compared with the approximately 710-donor mean, donors in an Asian-associated ancestry cluster had fewer N-insertions in productive TCRs, according to a later genetic analysis. In a later analysis, HLA-associated TCR beta chains showed more clonal expansion and lower generation probabilities than non-associated chains that were equally common. According to a later analysis, most CMV-associated TCR beta chains appeared to be HLA-restricted, and the HLA associations seemed to be driven largely by CMV exposure. Because some donors lacked HLA typing at each locus, the association tests relied only on the typed subset. In vitro tests confirmed that a few of the cytomegalovirus-associated TCR beta chains recognize cytomegalovirus antigens.

The cohort was made up of approximately 670 healthy bone marrow donors. All cohort members were sampled while nominally healthy, although unrecorded immune exposures were likely present. The donor tested CMV seropositive and was one of the 289 seropositive cohort members. A peripheral blood sample was provided by each donor, and peripheral blood mononuclear cells were used for TCR beta sequencing. Genomic DNA extraction from the blood cell samples was performed with the Qiagen DNeasy Blood Extraction Kit. Sequencing was carried out using PBMCs. The sequence links TRBV14 to TRBJ1-2, with 9 junctional bases fitting TRBD1. The clonotype was recovered from a woman in her 40s in good health and CMV-seropositive. The CDR3 loop reads CASSLQGAYGYTF. Read as DNA, the sequence is TGTGCCAGCAGCTTACAGGGGGCGTATGGCTACACCTTC.